The source of this TCR beta chain is a study of a mutant IDH1 vaccine in newly diagnosed glioma. At the level of the study: The treated population exhibited a male proportion of about 60%, a female proportion of roughly 38%, and a mean age of around 40 years.

Details on this clone: Its antigen is undetermined.

Germline V lookup: CDR1 LGHNA, CDR2 YSLEER. The CDR3 runs to 13 residues. V was clipped by 4 bases and J by 3 bases, with 6 bases between them. Regarding time point: week 11, during vaccination. The study gave 300 ug of mutant IDH1 20-mer peptide per vaccine dose, with topical imiquimod. Clones were sequenced by immunoSEQ multiplex PCR, and TCRdb holds only the in-frame ones, with some missing. The sample lists tens of thousands of clones, roughly 80% occurring once. This material consisted of PBMCs, taken from a glioma patient whose treatment included an IDH1 peptide vaccine. This clonotype originated in a man aged 45-60 years with glioma. J is TRBJ1-4 and V is TRBV4-3; no reliable D call. The CDR3 reads CASSLQPNEKLFF. The CDR3 region has the DNA TGCGCCAGCAGCCTCCAGCCTAATGAAAAACTGTTTTTT.